This T cell receptor (beta chain) appears in the sequencing data of a study of T cells after yellow fever vaccination (dated 2019 in TCRdb). Regarding the study in general: The SMART-Seq v4 Ultra Low Input RNA kit was used to prepare libraries from fractions with low cell numbers. To track T-cell clones before and after primary and booster YFV17D yellow fever vaccination, bulk TCR alpha and beta repertoires were sequenced longitudinally. The cohort comprised two healthy male donors, one aged 18 to 30 and one aged 30 to 40 years. Bulk PBMC replicates and cell subsets were isolated from blood drawn at multiple timepoints before and after both primary and secondary immunization. What the study reported, not specific to this receptor: Only a couple of donors were included in the study, so the extent to which the findings can be generalized is limited. Most clones expanded after primary vaccination (approximately 96% of CD4 and over 80% of CD8) were re-detected after the booster, suggesting that broad memory maintenance occurred. The secondary T-cell response was weaker than the primary response but faster, peaking on day 5 instead of day 15. A small fraction of clonotypes showed up in both the CD4 and CD8 compartments, probably as a result of convergent recombination. FACS-sorted repertoires could contain abundant contaminating clonotypes from the bulk population, so computational filtering was required.

The sample's treatment or condition label, decoded: live attenuated yellow fever vaccine strain. PBMCs were isolated from peripheral blood using a standard Ficoll-Paque protocol. Dynabeads CD4 and CD8 positive selection kits were used to isolate CD4 and CD8 T-cell fractions. TriZol was used to extract RNA from bulk PBMCs, from CD4 and CD8 fractions, and from dextramer-positive and dextramer-negative fractions. As encoded in the germline V gene, CDR1 is KGHDR while CDR2 is SFDVKD. Inclusive of the bounding cysteine and phenylalanine, the CDR3 is 20 residues long. Here the CDR3 DNA is all that survives: 60 bases in frame from base 1. A few counts support this clonotype. No cognate antigen has been identified for it. A read error is possible here, since a much larger clone lies one base away. These reads were obtained on an Illumina NovaSeq 6000. Synthesis of TCR cDNA relied on 5'RACE template switching, a step that introduced a universal primer site along with unique molecular identifiers. Priming of cDNA synthesis was performed from both the TCR alpha and TCR beta constant segments. Libraries were amplified in two PCR steps, with sample barcodes and sequencing adapters added in the second step. Sequencing of libraries was done on Illumina HiSeq 2500 (2x100 bp) or NovaSeq (2x150 bp). The study's processing was this. MIGEC was used to demultiplex reads and collapse the reads into UMI consensus sequences, and MiXCR was used for V(D)J alignment. Using edgeR on replicate PBMC samples, clonotypes were called vaccine-responding if FDR was below 0.01 and the log2 fold change was above 5 up to day 15. Each bulk clonotype was labeled CD4 or CD8 based on which sequenced repertoire, CD4 or CD8, contained the clonotype at higher abundance. TCRdb trimmed public reads at Q25 via fastp, called clones via MiXCR and kept in-frame beta chains. Rows with a matching CDR3 protein are joined into one entry that keeps the most common DNA and genes. These V and J calls rely on TCRdb rather than the paper's analysis. The sample table records 180,000 or so distinct CDR3 sequences; 9.5% to 12% of these occur just once. About 38% of the sample belongs to the ten largest clones.

The sequencing used CD8+ T cells sorted from PBMCs, collected 15 days after the yellow fever booster vaccination. The chain is encoded by TRBV24-1 joined to TRBJ1-2; 10 bases in between match TRBD1. The receptor was isolated from a young man who received the YFV17D yellow fever vaccine. The DNA is TGTGCCACCGGCCCCCGTCGCAACCTATGGGACAGGGGATCCCCCTATGCCTACACCTTC. It translates as CATGPRRNLWDRGSPYAYTF.